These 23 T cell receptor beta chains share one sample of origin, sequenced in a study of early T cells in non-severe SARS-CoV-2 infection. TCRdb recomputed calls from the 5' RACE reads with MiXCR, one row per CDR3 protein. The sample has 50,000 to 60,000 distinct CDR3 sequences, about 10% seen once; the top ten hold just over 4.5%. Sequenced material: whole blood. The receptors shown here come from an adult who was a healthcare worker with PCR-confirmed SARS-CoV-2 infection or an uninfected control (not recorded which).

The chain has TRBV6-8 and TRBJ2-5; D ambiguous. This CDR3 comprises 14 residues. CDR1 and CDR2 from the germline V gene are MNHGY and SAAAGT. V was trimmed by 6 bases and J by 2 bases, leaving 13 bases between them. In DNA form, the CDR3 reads TGTGCCAGCAGCCTTTTTGACCAACAAGAGACCCAGTACTTC. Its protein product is CASSLFDQQETQYF.

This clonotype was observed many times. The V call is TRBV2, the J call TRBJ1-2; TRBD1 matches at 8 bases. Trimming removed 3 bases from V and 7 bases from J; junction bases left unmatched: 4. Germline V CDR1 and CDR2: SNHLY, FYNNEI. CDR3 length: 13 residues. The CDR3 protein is CASSDRGRGGYTF. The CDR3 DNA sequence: TGTGCCAGCAGTGACAGGGGGCGAGGTGGCTACACCTTC.

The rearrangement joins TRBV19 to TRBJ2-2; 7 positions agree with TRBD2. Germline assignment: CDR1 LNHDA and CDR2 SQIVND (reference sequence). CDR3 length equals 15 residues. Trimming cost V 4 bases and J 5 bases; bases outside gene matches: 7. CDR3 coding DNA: TGTGCCAGTAGTAAAGTTGCGGGAGTTACCGGGGAGCTGTTTTTT. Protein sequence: CASSKVAGVTGELFF.

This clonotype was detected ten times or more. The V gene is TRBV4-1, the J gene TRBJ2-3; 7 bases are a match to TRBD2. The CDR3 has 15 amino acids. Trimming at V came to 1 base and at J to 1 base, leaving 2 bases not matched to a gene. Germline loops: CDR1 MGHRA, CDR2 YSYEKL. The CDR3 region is CASSQASGGTDTQYF. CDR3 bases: TGCGCCAGCAGCCAAGCCAGCGGGGGCACAGATACGCAGTATTTT.

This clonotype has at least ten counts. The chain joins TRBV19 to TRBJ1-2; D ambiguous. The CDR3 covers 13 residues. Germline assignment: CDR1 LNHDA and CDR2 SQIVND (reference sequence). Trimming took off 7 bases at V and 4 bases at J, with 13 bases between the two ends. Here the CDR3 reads CASNAGLGYGYTF. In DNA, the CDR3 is TGTGCCAGTAACGCAGGCCTGGGCTATGGCTACACCTTC.

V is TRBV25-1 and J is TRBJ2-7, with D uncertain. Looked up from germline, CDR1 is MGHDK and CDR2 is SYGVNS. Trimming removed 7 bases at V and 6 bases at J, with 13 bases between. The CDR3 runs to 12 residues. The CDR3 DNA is TGTGCCAGCATGAGCCATTCCATCGAGCAGTACTTC. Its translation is CASMSHSIEQYF.

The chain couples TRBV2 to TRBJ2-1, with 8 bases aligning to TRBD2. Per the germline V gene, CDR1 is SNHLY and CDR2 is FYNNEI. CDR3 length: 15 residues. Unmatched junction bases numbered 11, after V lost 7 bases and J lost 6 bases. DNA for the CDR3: TGTGCCAGCACCCTGGGGACTAGACGGGCCAATGAGCAGTTCTTC. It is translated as CASTLGTRRANEQFF.

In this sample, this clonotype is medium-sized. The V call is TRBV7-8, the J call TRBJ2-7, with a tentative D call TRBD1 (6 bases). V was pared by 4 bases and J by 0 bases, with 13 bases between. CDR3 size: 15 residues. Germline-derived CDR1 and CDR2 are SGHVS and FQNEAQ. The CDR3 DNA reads TGTGCCAGCAGCTACGTCCAGGGGCCCTCCTACGAGCAGTACTTC. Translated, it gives CASSYVQGPSYEQYF.

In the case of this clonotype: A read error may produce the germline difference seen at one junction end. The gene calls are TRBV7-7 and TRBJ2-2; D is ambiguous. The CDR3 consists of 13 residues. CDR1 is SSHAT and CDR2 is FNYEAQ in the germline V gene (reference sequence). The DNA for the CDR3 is TGTGCTAGCAGCCGCAGTGGCGCCGGGGAGCTGTTTTTT. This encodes CASSRSGAGELFF.

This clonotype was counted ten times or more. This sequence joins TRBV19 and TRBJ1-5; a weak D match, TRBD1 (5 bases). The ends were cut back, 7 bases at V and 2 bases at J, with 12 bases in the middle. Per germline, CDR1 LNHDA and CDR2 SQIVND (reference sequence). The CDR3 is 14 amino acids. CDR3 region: CASTPQGGNQPQHF. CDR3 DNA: TGTGCCAGTACCCCCCAGGGTGGCAATCAGCCCCAGCATTTT.

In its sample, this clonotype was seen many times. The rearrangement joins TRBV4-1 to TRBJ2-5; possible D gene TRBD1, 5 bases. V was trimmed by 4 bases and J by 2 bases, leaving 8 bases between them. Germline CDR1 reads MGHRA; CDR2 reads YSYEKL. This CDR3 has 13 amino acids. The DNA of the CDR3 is TGCGCCAGCAGCCGGGGCCCTCAAGAGACCCAGTACTTC. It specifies CASSRGPQETQYF.

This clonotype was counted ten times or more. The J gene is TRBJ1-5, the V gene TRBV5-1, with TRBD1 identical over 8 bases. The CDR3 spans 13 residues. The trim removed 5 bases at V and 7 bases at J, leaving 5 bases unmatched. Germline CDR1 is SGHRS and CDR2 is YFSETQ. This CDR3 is CASSPTGDQPQHF. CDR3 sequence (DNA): TGCGCCAGCAGTCCGACAGGGGACCAGCCCCAGCATTTT. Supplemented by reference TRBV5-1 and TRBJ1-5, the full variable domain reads KAGVTQTPRYLIKTRGQQVTLSCSPISGHRSVSWYQQTPGQGLQFLFEYFSETQRNKGNFPGRFSGRQFSNSRSEMNVSTLELGDSALYLCASSPTGDQPQHFGDGTRLSIL.

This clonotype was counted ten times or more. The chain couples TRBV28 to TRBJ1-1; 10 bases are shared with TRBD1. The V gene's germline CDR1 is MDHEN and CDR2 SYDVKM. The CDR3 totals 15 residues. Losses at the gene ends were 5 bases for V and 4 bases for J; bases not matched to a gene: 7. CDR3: CASSPPGTGATEAFF. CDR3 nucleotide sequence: TGTGCCAGCAGTCCTCCCGGGACAGGGGCCACTGAAGCTTTCTTT.

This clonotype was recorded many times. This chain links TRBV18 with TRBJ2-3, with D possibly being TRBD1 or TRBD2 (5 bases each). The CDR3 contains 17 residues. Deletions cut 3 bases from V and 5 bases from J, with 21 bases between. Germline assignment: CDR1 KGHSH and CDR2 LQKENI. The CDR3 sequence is CASSPSGTSYSKDTQYF. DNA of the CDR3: TGTGCCAGCTCACCTTCCGGGACGAGTTATTCGAAAGATACGCAGTATTTT.

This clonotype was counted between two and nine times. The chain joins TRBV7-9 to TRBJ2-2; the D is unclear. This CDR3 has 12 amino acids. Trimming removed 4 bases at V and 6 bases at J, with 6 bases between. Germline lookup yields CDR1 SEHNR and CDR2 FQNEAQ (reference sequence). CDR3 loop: CASSSLAGELFF. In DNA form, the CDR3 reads TGTGCCAGCAGCTCCCTAGCCGGGGAGCTGTTTTTT.

The CDR3 reads CASSLVEPSGNTIYF. CDR3 sequence (DNA): TGCGCCAGCAGCTTGGTGGAACCCTCTGGAAACACCATATATTTT. The genes are TRBV5-1 and TRBJ1-3; D is ambiguous. Germline V CDR1 and CDR2: SGHRS, YFSETQ. The CDR3 is made up of 15 amino acids. Trimming removed 0 bases from V and 0 bases from J, with 7 bases in between. The variable domain in full, completed from reference TRBV5-1 and TRBJ1-3, reads KAGVTQTPRYLIKTRGQQVTLSCSPISGHRSVSWYQQTPGQGLQFLFEYFSETQRNKGNFPGRFSGRQFSNSRSEMNVSTLELGDSALYLCASSLVEPSGNTIYFGEGSWLTVV.

CDR3 nucleotide sequence: TGTGCCAGCTCACCCCCGGACAGGGGGCAGTCGAGTGAGCAGTTCTTC. Translating it yields CASSPPDRGQSSEQFF. V is TRBV18 and J is TRBJ2-1; 11 bases fit TRBD1. This CDR3 has 16 residues. After removal of 3 bases from V and 9 bases from J, the junction contained 10 bases not matched to a gene. Germline loops: CDR1 KGHSH, CDR2 LQKENI.

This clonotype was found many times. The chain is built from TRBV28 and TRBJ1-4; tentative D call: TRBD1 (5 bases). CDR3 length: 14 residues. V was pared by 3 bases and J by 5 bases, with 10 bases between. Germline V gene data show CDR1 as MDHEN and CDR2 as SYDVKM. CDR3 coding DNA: TGTGCCAGCAGTTTGGGAGGGGTAAATGAAAAACTGTTTTTT. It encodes CASSLGGVNEKLFF.

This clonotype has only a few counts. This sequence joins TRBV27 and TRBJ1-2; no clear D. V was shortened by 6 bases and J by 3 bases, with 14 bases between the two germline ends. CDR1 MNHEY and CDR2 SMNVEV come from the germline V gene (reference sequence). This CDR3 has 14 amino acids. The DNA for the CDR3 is TGTGCCAGCAGAAAAGGTGGACGGGACTATGGCTACACCTTC. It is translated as CASRKGGRDYGYTF.

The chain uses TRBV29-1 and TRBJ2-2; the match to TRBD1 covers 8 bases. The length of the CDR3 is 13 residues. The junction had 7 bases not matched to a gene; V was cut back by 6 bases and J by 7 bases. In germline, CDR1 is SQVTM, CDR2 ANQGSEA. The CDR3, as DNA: TGCAGCGTATTGACAGGGGCCGGCGGGGAGCTGTTTTTT. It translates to CSVLTGAGGELFF.

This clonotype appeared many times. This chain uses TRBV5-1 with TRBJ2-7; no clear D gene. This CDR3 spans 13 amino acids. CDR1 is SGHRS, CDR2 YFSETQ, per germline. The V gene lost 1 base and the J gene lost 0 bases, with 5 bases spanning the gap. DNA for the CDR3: TGCGCCAGCAGCTTGATTAACTCCTACGAGCAGTACTTC. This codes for CASSLINSYEQYF.

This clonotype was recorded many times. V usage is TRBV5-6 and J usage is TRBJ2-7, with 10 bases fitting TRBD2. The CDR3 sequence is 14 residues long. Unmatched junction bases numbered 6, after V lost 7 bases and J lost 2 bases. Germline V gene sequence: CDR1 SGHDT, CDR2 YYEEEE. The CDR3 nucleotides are TGTGCCAGCGGAAGAGCGGGAGGGACCTACGAGCAGTACTTC. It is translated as CASGRAGGTYEQYF.

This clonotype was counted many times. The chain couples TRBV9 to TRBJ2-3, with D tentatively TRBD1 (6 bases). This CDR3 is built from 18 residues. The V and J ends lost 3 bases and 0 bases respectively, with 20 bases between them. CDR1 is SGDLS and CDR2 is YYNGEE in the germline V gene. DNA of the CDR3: TGTGCCAGCAGCGCTCACCGGGACACACAATCTAGCACAGATACGCAGTATTTT. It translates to CASSAHRDTQSSTDTQYF.